These 25 T cell receptor beta chains were all obtained from the same sample, sequenced in a study of B cell selection in AIRE deficiency (dated by TCRdb to between 2018 and 2020). The library was obtained by the immunoSEQ multiplex PCR assay. The table was pulled from immuneACCESS by TCRdb, which kept in-frame rearrangements only. Such tables lose some clones; where checked, under half of the loss comes from unresolved V genes, and the rest has no known cause. In all, the sample holds 20,000 to 25,000 clones, and about 95% of those were seen once. The ten largest clonotypes hold roughly 2% of the sample. For sorting, regulatory T cells were defined as CD4+CD25hiCD127low/negative cells. Sequencing was performed on Tregs sorted from PBMCs. Receptors originate from a human donor with AIRE deficiency.

This clone was seen a few times. This sequence joins TRBV19 and TRBJ1-1; D is unresolved. Trimming cost V 7 bases and J 0 bases, with 15 bases left between them. The germline V gene has CDR1 LNHDA and CDR2 SQIVND (reference sequence). CDR3 size: 15 residues. CDR3 bases: TGTGCCAGTACCCCTGTCTGGGGAATGAACACTGAAGCTTTCTTT. This gives the protein CASTPVWGMNTEAFF. The complete variable domain, with remaining parts taken from reference TRBV19 and TRBJ1-1, reads DGGITQSPKYLFRKEGQNVTLSCEQNLNHDAMYWYRQDPGQGLRLIYYSQIVNDFQKGDIAEGYSVSREKKESFPLTVTSAQKNPTAFYLCASTPVWGMNTEAFFGQGTRLTVV.

The chain links TRBV19 to TRBJ2-1; TRBD1 aligns across 9 bases. The CDR3 consists of 13 residues. Germline lookup yields CDR1 LNHDA and CDR2 SQIVND (reference sequence). The trim removed 4 bases at V and 10 bases at J, leaving 5 bases unmatched. CDR3 coding DNA: TGTGCCAGTAGTAGAGGACAGGGGAGGGAGCAGTTCTTC. Its translation is CASSRGQGREQFF.

The chain recombines TRBV2 with TRBJ2-1, with 10 positions matching TRBD2. The CDR3 loop spans 14 amino acids. V dropped 6 bases and J dropped 6; count of bases not matched to a gene: 5. Germline CDR1 reads SNHLY; CDR2 reads FYNNEI. CDR3 protein: CASSASGRLNEQFF. In DNA form, the CDR3 reads TGTGCCAGCAGCGCTAGCGGGAGACTCAATGAGCAGTTCTTC. Looking up the rest from reference TRBV2 and TRBJ2-1 gives the full variable domain: EPEVTQTPSHQVTQMGQEVILRCVPISNHLYFYWYRQILGQKVEFLVSFYNNEISEKSEIFDDQFSVERPDGSNFTLKIRSTKLEDSAMYFCASSASGRLNEQFFGPGTRLTVL.

The chain combines TRBV6-1 with TRBJ1-1; 7 nucleotides agree with TRBD1. CDR1 and CDR2 from the germline V gene are MNHNS and SASEGT. CDR3 length equals 14 residues. V shed 4 bases, J shed 3 bases, and the junction held 5 bases outside the gene matches. CDR3 region: CASSARQGYTEAFF. The CDR3 DNA reads as TGTGCCAGCAGTGCCAGACAGGGCTACACTGAAGCTTTCTTT.

This chain uses TRBV7-9 with TRBJ1-1; D ambiguous. Trimming removed 6 bases from V and 0 bases from J, with 11 bases in between. Germline V gene lookup returns CDR1 SEHNR and CDR2 FQNEAQ (reference sequence). The CDR3 spans 14 residues. The DNA for the CDR3 is TGTGCCAGCAGTATGTGGCAGATGAACACTGAAGCTTTCTTT. Translated, it gives CASSMWQMNTEAFF.

The chain links TRBV28 to TRBJ2-1; 10 bases fit TRBD2. The CDR3 has 15 residues. V lost 10 bases and J lost 5; bases outside the gene matches: 11. The germline V gene encodes CDR1 MDHEN and CDR2 SYDVKM. The DNA for the CDR3 is TGTGCCACCTCCCGGGGGACTAGCGCCAACAATGAGCAGTTCTTC. The encoded protein is CATSRGTSANNEQFF. Filled out from reference TRBV28 and TRBJ2-1, the complete variable domain reads DVKVTQSSRYLVKRTGEKVFLECVQDMDHENMFWYRQDPGLGLRLIYFSYDVKMKEKGDIPEGYSVSREKKERFSLILESASTNQTSMYLCATSRGTSANNEQFFGPGTRLTVL.

In this sample, this clone turned up once. This sequence joins TRBV5-1 and TRBJ2-7; perhaps TRBD2 as D (5 bases). The V end was cut by 5 bases, the J end by 0 bases, with 12 bases between. The CDR3 is made up of 14 amino acids. CDR1 and CDR2 from the germline V gene are SGHRS and YFSETQ. CDR3 loop: CASRMDAGSYEQYF. The CDR3 DNA is TGCGCCAGCAGAATGGATGCGGGCTCCTACGAGCAGTACTTC.

The chain combines TRBV4-3 with TRBJ2-1; no definite D call. The CDR3 totals 15 residues. Germline lookup yields CDR1 LGHNA and CDR2 YSLEER. The V end lost 0 bases, the J end lost 0 bases, and 6 bases lay between the germline ends. The CDR3 spells CASSQDRTSYNEQFF. CDR3 bases: TGCGCCAGCAGCCAAGATAGAACCTCCTACAATGAGCAGTTCTTC.

This chain links TRBV19 with TRBJ2-2; 8 positions match TRBD2. J was trimmed by 8 bases and V by 7 bases; bases with no gene match: 9. CDR1 is LNHDA and CDR2 is SQIVND in the germline V gene (reference sequence). The CDR3 length is 14 residues. The CDR3 here is CASKASGPGGELFF. CDR3 coding DNA: TGTGCCAGTAAGGCTAGCGGGCCGGGGGGGGAGCTGTTTTTT.

V is TRBV6-6 and J is TRBJ2-5; 9 bases align to TRBD2. CDR1 and CDR2 from the germline V gene are MNHNY and SVGAGI (reference sequence). Germline trimming cut 2 bases from V and 4 bases from J; bases unmatched to any gene: 5. CDR3 length: 15 residues. CDR3 residues: CASSYGAGGRETQYF. The CDR3 region has the DNA TGTGCCAGCAGTTACGGGGCGGGAGGGAGAGAGACCCAGTACTTC.

The chain has TRBV9 and TRBJ2-5, with D unclear. Germline V gene sequence: CDR1 SGDLS, CDR2 YYNGEE. With 0 bases removed from V and 5 bases from J, the gap between germline ends came to 11 bases. This CDR3 contains 14 residues. The CDR3 DNA follows: TGTGCCAGCAGCGTAGGTGGCGCGAGGGAGACCCAGTACTTC. It yields the protein CASSVGGARETQYF. Using reference TRBV9 and TRBJ2-5 for the parts outside the CDR3, the full variable domain is DSGVTQTPKHLITATGQRVTLRCSPRSGDLSVYWYQQSLDQGLQFLIQYYNGEERAKGNILERFSAQQFPDLHSELNLSSLELGDSALYFCASSVGGARETQYFGPGTRLLVL.

The CDR3 region is CASSTPGQGRSTEAFF. CDR3 DNA: TGTGCCAGCAGCACACCGGGACAGGGCCGTAGCACTGAAGCTTTCTTT. This chain links TRBV28 with TRBJ1-1; TRBD1 matches 9 bases. This CDR3 is 16 amino acids long. The V segment lost 6 bases and the J segment 4 bases; nucleotides outside the gene matches: 12. The V gene's germline CDR1 is MDHEN and CDR2 SYDVKM.

The V call is TRBV19, the J call TRBJ2-3, with 11 bases that match TRBD2. The CDR3 runs 15 residues. The germline CDR1 and CDR2 sequences are LNHDA and SQIVND (reference sequence). V was pared by 3 bases and J by 3 bases, with 2 bases of the junction left unmatched. The CDR3 DNA reads TGTGCCAGTAGTATTGGGACTAGCGGAACAGATACGCAGTATTTT. It codes for CASSIGTSGTDTQYF.

V and J are TRBV6-6 and TRBJ2-1; no reliable D call. V was shortened by 8 bases and J by 4 bases, with 12 bases between the two germline ends. The CDR3 consists of 13 residues. Germline CDR1 is MNHNY and CDR2 is SVGAGI (reference sequence). The CDR3, as DNA: TGTGCCAGCCAAAGGGCAGATTACAATGAGCAGTTCTTC. Encoded protein: CASQRADYNEQFF.

The chain uses TRBV5-1 and TRBJ2-7, with 14 bases lining up with TRBD2. V shed 4 bases and J 9 bases; nucleotides not matched to a gene: 9. The CDR3 loop spans 15 amino acids. Germline CDR1 SGHRS, CDR2 YFSETQ. In nucleotides, the CDR3 is TGCGCCAGCAGCGTGGGGACTAGCGGGAGTGACTGGCAGTACTTC. Translation gives CASSVGTSGSDWQYF.

The chain couples TRBV10-3 to TRBJ2-7, with D tentatively TRBD2 (5 bases). The V gene lost 4 bases and the J gene lost 2 bases, with 6 bases spanning the gap. Germline-derived CDR1 and CDR2 are ENHRY and SYGVKD. The CDR3 is made up of 12 amino acids. CDR3 protein: CAISARAYEQYF. CDR3 DNA sequence: TGTGCCATCAGTGCGAGGGCCTACGAGCAGTACTTC.

This chain joins TRBV5-4 and TRBJ2-7; 9 nucleotides align to TRBD1. The CDR3 sequence is 14 residues long. Unmatched junction bases numbered 8, after V lost 5 bases and J lost 5 bases. Germline loops: CDR1 SGHNT, CDR2 YYREEE (reference sequence). The CDR3 region is CASSSGTGLDEQYF. The CDR3 nucleotides are TGTGCCAGCAGTTCCGGGACAGGGTTGGACGAGCAGTACTTC.

The chain has TRBV27 and TRBJ1-6, with 7 nucleotides matching TRBD1. This CDR3 is built from 15 residues. Germline-derived CDR1 and CDR2 are MNHEY and SMNVEV (reference sequence). V was clipped by 3 bases and J by 6 bases; unmatched bases: 5. CDR3 region: CASSLADRANSPLHF. The CDR3, as DNA: TGTGCCAGCAGTTTGGCTGACAGGGCTAATTCACCCCTCCACTTT.

The chain links TRBV18 to TRBJ2-7; D is undetermined. Germline CDR1 is KGHSH and CDR2 is LQKENI. The CDR3 extends over 9 amino acids. V was cut by 3 bases and J by 9 bases, with 3 bases left in between. CDR3 nucleotides: TGTGCCAGCTCACCTAGGCAGTACTTC. It is translated as CASSPRQYF. The full variable domain, in which reference TRBV18 and TRBJ2-7 provide the parts outside the CDR3, is NAGVMQNPRHLVRRRGQEARLRCSPMKGHSHVYWYRQLPEEGLKFMVYLQKENIIDESGMPKERFSAEFPKEGPSILRIQQVVRGDSAAYFCASSPRQYFGPGTRLTVT.

The CDR3 region is CASSQGQNQETQYF. Written as DNA, the CDR3 is TGCGCCAGCAGCCAAGGACAGAACCAAGAGACCCAGTACTTC. This chain connects TRBV4-1 to TRBJ2-5; weak D call: TRBD1 (5 bases). The CDR3 spans 14 residues. Trimming took off 1 base at V and 0 bases at J, with 6 bases between the two ends. Germline CDR1 is MGHRA and CDR2 is YSYEKL.

The chain carries TRBV19 and TRBJ1-5; unclear D gene. The V gene's germline CDR1 is LNHDA and CDR2 SQIVND (reference sequence). The CDR3 sequence is 12 residues long. V lost 5 bases, J lost 5 bases, and 7 bases lay in between. The CDR3 protein is CASSVTYQPQHF. The DNA of the CDR3 is TGTGCCAGTAGTGTTACTTATCAGCCCCAGCATTTT.

The chain uses TRBV30 and TRBJ1-2, with no clear D. Germline V gene sequence: CDR1 GTSNPN, CDR2 SVGIG (reference sequence). The CDR3 contains 13 residues. Trimming left V 5 bases short and J 4 bases short, with 14 bases between. CDR3 DNA: TGTGCCTGGGCACAGAGAGGGAGCTATGGCTACACCTTC. It translates to CAWAQRGSYGYTF.

The J gene is TRBJ2-1, the V gene TRBV9; D unresolved. The CDR3 covers 16 residues. V shed 0 bases and J shed 8 bases, with 18 bases lying between them. Germline V lookup: CDR1 SGDLS, CDR2 YYNGEE. CDR3 sequence reads: CASSVGTIPRFHEQFF. The CDR3 DNA reads TGTGCCAGCAGCGTAGGGACCATCCCTAGGTTCCATGAGCAGTTCTTC.

The chain carries TRBV28 and TRBJ1-1; weak D call: TRBD1 (5 bases). The CDR3 contains 12 residues. V was pared by 8 bases and J by 8 bases, with 15 bases between. Germline V gene sequence: CDR1 MDHEN, CDR2 SYDVKM. CDR3 nucleotides: TGTGCCAGCCGGGGCGACTTGAGAGAAGCTTTCTTT. It is translated as CASRGDLREAFF.

The chain combines TRBV27 with TRBJ2-6; no reliable D call. The germline V gene has CDR1 MNHEY and CDR2 SMNVEV (reference sequence). V was cut by 3 bases and J by 2 bases, with 8 bases left in between. The CDR3 loop spans 15 amino acids. CDR3 DNA: TGTGCCAGCAGTTTGATGGGCACTGGGGCCAACGTCCTGACTTTC. This sequence encodes CASSLMGTGANVLTF.